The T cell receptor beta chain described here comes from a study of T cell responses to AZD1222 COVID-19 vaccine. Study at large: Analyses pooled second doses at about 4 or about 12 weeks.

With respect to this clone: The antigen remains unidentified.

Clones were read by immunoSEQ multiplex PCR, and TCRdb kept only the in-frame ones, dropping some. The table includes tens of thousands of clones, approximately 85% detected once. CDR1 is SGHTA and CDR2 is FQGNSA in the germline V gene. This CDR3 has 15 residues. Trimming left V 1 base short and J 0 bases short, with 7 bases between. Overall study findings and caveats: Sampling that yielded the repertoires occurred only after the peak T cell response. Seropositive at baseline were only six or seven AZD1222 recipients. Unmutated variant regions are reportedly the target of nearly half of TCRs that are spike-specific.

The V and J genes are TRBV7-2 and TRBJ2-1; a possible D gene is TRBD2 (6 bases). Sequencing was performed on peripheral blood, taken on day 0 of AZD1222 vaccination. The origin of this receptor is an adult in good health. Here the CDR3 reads CASSLVAVSYNEQFF. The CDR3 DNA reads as TGTGCCAGCAGCTTAGTAGCGGTCTCCTACAATGAGCAGTTCTTC. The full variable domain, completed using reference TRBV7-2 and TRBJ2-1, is GAGVSQSPSNKVTEKGKDVELRCDPISGHTALYWYRQSLGQGLEFLIYFQGNSAPDKSGLPSDRFSAERTGGSVSTLTIQRTQQEDSAVYLCASSLVAVSYNEQFFGPGTRLTVL.